The next 14 T cell receptor beta chains were all read from a single sample in a study of cytomegalovirus exposure and HLA in healthy donors. The PCR made use of 60 Vbeta and 13 Jbeta primers. The method was immunoSEQ multiplex PCR; TCRdb's version includes in-frame clones alone and lacks a portion of them. The sample includes 110,000 to 150,000 clones, roughly 80% of them seen just once. Sequencing input: PBMCs. The receptors shown here come from a female donor in good health and CMV-seronegative.

This sequence joins TRBV7-8 and TRBJ1-1; no definite D call. Germline values: CDR1 SGHVS, CDR2 FQNEAQ. The CDR3 totals 18 residues. Trimming took 0 bases from V and 0 from J, leaving 17 bases between them. CDR3 DNA sequence: TGTGCCAGCAGCTTAGCCTCTCTGGCGGGTTTCGTGAACACTGAAGCTTTCTTT. This codes for CASSLASLAGFVNTEAFF.

The V call is TRBV2, the J call TRBJ2-7; D gene unclear. The germline V gene encodes CDR1 SNHLY and CDR2 FYNNEI. V lost 4 bases and J lost 3, with 10 bases in between. This CDR3 region has 13 residues. The CDR3 DNA sequence: TGTGCCAGCAGTGGAGGTTACGGCTACGAGCAGTACTTC. It encodes CASSGGYGYEQYF.

The chain has TRBV2 and TRBJ1-1; D remains unclear. Trimming stripped 8 bases from V and 5 bases from J, with 9 bases between. In germline, CDR1 is SNHLY, CDR2 FYNNEI. The CDR3 loop spans 11 amino acids. The chain's CDR3 is CASLSGTEAFF. The CDR3 DNA follows: TGTGCCAGCCTGTCCGGGACTGAAGCTTTCTTT.

This clone has a handful of counts. The chain combines TRBV19 with TRBJ1-5, with a possible D match to TRBD1 (5 bases). V dropped 1 base and J dropped 2 bases, with 12 bases sitting between them. Per the germline V gene, CDR1 is LNHDA and CDR2 is SQIVND (reference sequence). CDR3 length equals 16 residues. CDR3 in amino acids: CASSIGEGSGNQPQHF. CDR3 DNA: TGTGCCAGTAGTATAGGGGAGGGGTCGGGCAATCAGCCCCAGCATTTT. Using reference TRBV19 and TRBJ1-5 for the parts outside the CDR3, the full variable domain is DGGITQSPKYLFRKEGQNVTLSCEQNLNHDAMYWYRQDPGQGLRLIYYSQIVNDFQKGDIAEGYSVSREKKESFPLTVTSAQKNPTAFYLCASSIGEGSGNQPQHFGDGTRLSIL.

This chain connects TRBV2 to TRBJ1-5; 7 positions match TRBD1. The CDR3 is made up of 13 amino acids. Per the germline V gene, CDR1 is SNHLY and CDR2 is FYNNEI. V was clipped by 7 bases and J by 6 bases; unmatched bases: 6. The CDR3 bases are TGTGCCAGCAACAGGGGCCCTGGTCAGCCCCAGCATTTT. This translates into CASNRGPGQPQHF.

The chain has TRBV7-8 and TRBJ1-1; D possibly corresponds to TRBD1 (6 bases). Germline CDR1 is SGHVS and CDR2 is FQNEAQ. The CDR3 sequence is 14 residues long. The germline V and J ends were trimmed by 4 bases and 8 bases, with 17 bases remaining between them. The CDR3 nucleotides are TGTGCCAGCAGCTCCACAGGGTCCGGACGGGAAGCTTTCTTT. Its translation: CASSSTGSGREAFF.

The CDR3 here is CASSLLQGGIDTQYF. CDR3 DNA sequence: TGTGCCAGCAGCCTGCTGCAGGGGGGAATAGATACGCAGTATTTT. The chain links TRBV13 to TRBJ2-3; weak D call: TRBD1 (7 bases). In germline, CDR1 is PRHDT, CDR2 FYEKMQ (reference sequence). The CDR3 has 15 amino acids. The V end lost 5 bases, the J end lost 5 bases, and 17 bases lay between the germline ends.

The CDR3, as DNA: TGTGCCAGTAGTCCGGACAGGGGGAGAACCTATAGCAATCAGCCCCAGCATTTT. The encoded protein is CASSPDRGRTYSNQPQHF. V gene TRBV19 combines with J gene TRBJ1-5; 10 nucleotides agree with TRBD1. V was clipped by 5 bases and J by 0 bases; unmatched bases: 10. CDR1 and CDR2 (germline): LNHDA, SQIVND (reference sequence). The CDR3 contains 18 residues.

This chain connects TRBV29-1 to TRBJ2-1; no firm D call. Germline assignment: CDR1 SQVTM and CDR2 ANQGSEA. The CDR3 covers 12 residues. Trimming removed 3 bases at V and 5 bases at J, with 8 bases between. The CDR3 loop reads CSVEGYNNEQFF. CDR3 bases: TGCAGCGTTGAGGGCTATAACAATGAGCAGTTCTTC.

The V gene is TRBV29-1, the J gene TRBJ1-2, with D tentatively TRBD1 (6 bases). Germline V lookup: CDR1 SQVTM, CDR2 ANQGSEA. This CDR3 spans 13 amino acids. V was shortened by 5 bases and J by 2 bases, with 12 bases between the two germline ends. CDR3 region: CSVLQGLNYGYTF. In DNA, the CDR3 is TGCAGCGTTTTGCAGGGGTTAAACTATGGCTACACCTTC.

This chain links TRBV5-1 with TRBJ1-2; TRBD1 agrees at 9 bases. Per the germline V gene, CDR1 is SGHRS and CDR2 is YFSETQ. Losses at the gene ends were 4 bases for V and 7 bases for J; bases not matched to a gene: 11. The CDR3 spans 15 residues. CDR3 amino acids: CASSTTGDRVFGYTF. In nucleotides, the CDR3 is TGCGCCAGCAGCACAACCGGGGACAGGGTGTTTGGCTACACCTTC.

V usage is TRBV27 and J usage is TRBJ2-2, with 9 bases fitting TRBD1. CDR3 length: 17 residues. Germline CDR1 and CDR2: MNHEY and SMNVEV (reference sequence). V trimming: 5 bases; J trimming: 4 bases; junction bases outside the gene matches: 11. CDR3 nucleotides: TGTGCCAGCAGTCAAATACCGGGACAGGGCGGCACCGGGGAGCTGTTTTTT. This codes for CASSQIPGQGGTGELFF.

The rearrangement joins TRBV7-9 to TRBJ1-4; 9 nucleotides line up with TRBD1. The CDR3 is 14 residues long. The germline V gene has CDR1 SEHNR and CDR2 FQNEAQ (reference sequence). V lost 3 bases, J lost 8 bases, and 4 bases stayed unmatched. The CDR3 coding sequence is TGTGCCAGCAGCTTGGGACAGGGTCGAGAAAAACTGTTTTTT. It yields the protein CASSLGQGREKLFF.

This rearrangement joins TRBV9 to TRBJ1-1, with D maybe TRBD1 (5 bases). Germline loops: CDR1 SGDLS, CDR2 YYNGEE. CDR3 length: 14 amino acids. V was trimmed by 4 bases and J by 4 bases, leaving 14 bases between them. The CDR3 sequence: CASSPSGGFTEAFF. CDR3 DNA sequence: TGTGCCAGCAGCCCTTCCGGGGGTTTCACTGAAGCTTTCTTT.